These T cell receptor beta chains were read from a single sample in a study of shared clonotypes between healthy human individuals. Data came from immunoSEQ multiplex PCR; TCRdb stores just in-frame clones and leaves some out. The repertoire consists of fewer than 850,000 clones, with 90% to 97% occurring once and the leading ten covering under 0.25%. The sample was naive CD8+ T cells sorted from blood. The source is a man aged 25-45 years in good health. The CDR3 runs from the conserved cysteine through the conserved F or W. A D gene is named only where the DNA matches it firmly. Clone size, where shown, is once, few, many, or a class for clones that have expanded.

j_gene: TRBJ2-7; abundance: -; d_gene: -; v_gene: TRBV7-9; CDR3nt: TGTGCCAGCAGCCCCCCGGGGGCCCCCTCTAACTCCTACGAGCAGTACTTC; CDR3aa: CASSPPGAPSNSYEQYF
j_gene: TRBJ2-7; abundance: -; d_gene: -; v_gene: TRBV4-1; CDR3nt: TGCGCCAGCAGCCAAGATCCCCCGACCGCGCAGTACTTC; CDR3aa: CASSQDPPTAQYF
j_gene: TRBJ2-1; abundance: -; d_gene: TRBD2; v_gene: TRBV18; CDR3nt: TGTGCCAGCTCACCACCGGGCCGGGAGGATTTCAATGAGCAGTTCTTC; CDR3aa: CASSPPGREDFNEQFF
j_gene: TRBJ2-3; abundance: -; d_gene: -; v_gene: TRBV11-1; CDR3nt: TGTGCCAGCAGCTTAAGGGGCGCAGATACGCAGTATTTT; CDR3aa: CASSLRGADTQYF
j_gene: TRBJ2-3; abundance: -; d_gene: TRBD2; v_gene: TRBV29-1; CDR3nt: TGCAGCGTTGGAGGGCGGGAGGGTTTGGATACGCAGTATTTT; CDR3aa: CSVGGREGLDTQYF
j_gene: TRBJ1-1; abundance: -; d_gene: -; v_gene: TRBV27; CDR3nt: TGTGCCAGCAGTTCCATTCAGGGCGATAAAGCTTTCTTT; CDR3aa: CASSSIQGDKAFF
j_gene: TRBJ2-1; abundance: -; d_gene: -; v_gene: TRBV9; CDR3nt: TGTGCCAGCAGCCCCTGGGACTCGAGCTACAATGAGCAGTTCTTC; CDR3aa: CASSPWDSSYNEQFF
j_gene: TRBJ2-7; abundance: -; d_gene: TRBD2; v_gene: TRBV7-2; CDR3nt: TGTGCCAGCAGCTTGACCAGACTAGCGGGATCCTACGAGCAGTACTTC; CDR3aa: CASSLTRLAGSYEQYF
j_gene: TRBJ2-3; abundance: -; d_gene: TRBD2; v_gene: TRBV9; CDR3nt: TGTGCCAGCAGCGTAGATGGCGGGAGAGGCACAGATACGCAGTATTTT; CDR3aa: CASSVDGGRGTDTQYF
j_gene: TRBJ1-2; abundance: -; d_gene: -; v_gene: TRBV27; CDR3nt: TGTGCCAGCAGCAACAACCTCATCAGCAGTGGCTACACCTTC; CDR3aa: CASSNNLISSGYTF
j_gene: TRBJ1-2; abundance: -; d_gene: TRBD1; v_gene: TRBV5-4; CDR3nt: TGTGCCAGCAGACAAACAGGGGACGACTATGGCTACACCTTC; CDR3aa: CASRQTGDDYGYTF
j_gene: TRBJ2-7; abundance: -; d_gene: -; v_gene: TRBV29-1; CDR3nt: TGCAGCGTTGAAGGGGACTTCTCCTACGAGCAGTACTTC; CDR3aa: CSVEGDFSYEQYF
j_gene: TRBJ2-3; abundance: -; d_gene: -; v_gene: TRBV6-5; CDR3nt: TGTGCCAGCACCATGGGGGGTACGCAGTATTTT; CDR3aa: CASTMGGTQYF
j_gene: TRBJ1-5; abundance: -; d_gene: -; v_gene: TRBV28; CDR3nt: TGTGCCAGCACCAACCTTCAGGGTCAGCCCCAGCATTTT; CDR3aa: CASTNLQGQPQHF
j_gene: TRBJ1-5; abundance: -; d_gene: TRBD1; v_gene: TRBV27; CDR3nt: TGTGCCAGCACGACAGGGTACAATCAGCCCCAGCATTTT; CDR3aa: CASTTGYNQPQHF
j_gene: TRBJ2-5; abundance: -; d_gene: TRBD2; v_gene: TRBV29-1; CDR3nt: TGCAGCGTTGAAGATTTGCAGAGTACCGGGACTAGCGGGGACCAAGAGACCCAGTACTTC; CDR3aa: CSVEDLQSTGTSGDQETQYF
j_gene: TRBJ2-7; abundance: -; d_gene: -; v_gene: TRBV28; CDR3nt: TGTGCCAGCAGTCCACCCAGCTCCTACGAGCAGTACTTC; CDR3aa: CASSPPSSYEQYF
j_gene: TRBJ1-1; abundance: -; d_gene: TRBD1; v_gene: TRBV15; CDR3nt: TGTGCCACCAGCGTACGGGACAGGGGAGACACTGAAGCTTTCTTT; CDR3aa: CATSVRDRGDTEAFF
j_gene: TRBJ1-1; abundance: -; d_gene: -; v_gene: TRBV9; CDR3nt: TGTGCCAGCAGCGTAGGGAAGGGGGAAGCTTTCTTT; CDR3aa: CASSVGKGEAFF
j_gene: TRBJ1-2; abundance: -; d_gene: -; v_gene: TRBV11-2; CDR3nt: TGTGCCAGCAGCTTAGATGGGGGGCGGGAAGGCTACACCTTC; CDR3aa: CASSLDGGREGYTF
j_gene: TRBJ1-3; abundance: -; d_gene: -; v_gene: TRBV7-9; CDR3nt: TGTGCCAGCAGCCCTAGGGGTGGAAACACCATATATTTT; CDR3aa: CASSPRGGNTIYF
j_gene: TRBJ1-2; abundance: -; d_gene: TRBD1; v_gene: TRBV28; CDR3nt: TGTGCCAGCAGTCCCCGGACAGGGATCTATGGCTACACCTTC; CDR3aa: CASSPRTGIYGYTF
j_gene: TRBJ1-5; abundance: -; d_gene: TRBD1; v_gene: TRBV4-1; CDR3nt: TGCGCCAGCAGCTATCGGACAGGGGACAATCAGCCCCAGCATTTT; CDR3aa: CASSYRTGDNQPQHF
j_gene: TRBJ2-7; abundance: -; d_gene: TRBD1; v_gene: TRBV6-1; CDR3nt: TGTGCCAGCAGGGACTTAGGGGACAGGGCCTACGAGCAGTACTTC; CDR3aa: CASRDLGDRAYEQYF
j_gene: TRBJ1-1; abundance: -; d_gene: TRBD1; v_gene: TRBV29-1; CDR3nt: TGCAGCGTTGAAACAGGGGTTATAACTGAAGCTTTCTTT; CDR3aa: CSVETGVITEAFF
j_gene: TRBJ2-7; abundance: once; d_gene: TRBD1; v_gene: TRBV18; CDR3nt: TGTGCCAGCTCACCAGAATCAACAGGGGGAATCTACGAGCAGTACTTC; CDR3aa: CASSPESTGGIYEQYF
j_gene: TRBJ2-7; abundance: -; d_gene: -; v_gene: TRBV11-2; CDR3nt: TGTGCCAGCAGCTTGAGTGTCCACGAGCAGTACTTC; CDR3aa: CASSLSVHEQYF
j_gene: TRBJ2-1; abundance: -; d_gene: TRBD2; v_gene: TRBV11-2; CDR3nt: TGTGCCAGCAGCTCCGTAAAACTAGCGGGAGGGTACAATGAGCAGTTCTTC; CDR3aa: CASSSVKLAGGYNEQFF
j_gene: TRBJ1-1; abundance: -; d_gene: -; v_gene: TRBV27; CDR3nt: TGTGCCAGCAGTCCCTCCGGGACCGAAGCTTTCTTT; CDR3aa: CASSPSGTEAFF
j_gene: TRBJ2-7; abundance: -; d_gene: -; v_gene: TRBV29-1; CDR3nt: TGCAGCGTTGAGGCTCAGGCCGTATCCTCCTACGAGCAGTACTTC; CDR3aa: CSVEAQAVSSYEQYF
j_gene: TRBJ1-1; abundance: -; d_gene: -; v_gene: TRBV5-6; CDR3nt: TGTGCCAGTGGGGCGGACCGGGTGGAAGCTTTCTTT; CDR3aa: CASGADRVEAFF
j_gene: TRBJ2-2; abundance: -; d_gene: TRBD2; v_gene: TRBV9; CDR3nt: TGTGCCAGCGGACTAGCGGGACTAACCGGGGAGCTGTTTTTT; CDR3aa: CASGLAGLTGELFF
j_gene: TRBJ2-7; abundance: -; d_gene: -; v_gene: TRBV19; CDR3nt: TGTGCCAGTAGTATAGGACGGTCATACGAGCAGTACTTC; CDR3aa: CASSIGRSYEQYF
j_gene: TRBJ2-1; abundance: -; d_gene: TRBD2; v_gene: TRBV27; CDR3nt: TGTGCCAGCAATCCACCGGGACTAGCGTTCTACAATGAGCAGTTCTTC; CDR3aa: CASNPPGLAFYNEQFF
j_gene: TRBJ1-4; abundance: -; d_gene: -; v_gene: TRBV11-1; CDR3nt: TGTGCCAGCAGCAGTTGGGAGTCAAATAATGAAAAACTGTTTTTT; CDR3aa: CASSSWESNNEKLFF